These 22 T cell receptor beta chains share one sample of origin, sequenced in a study of shared clonotypes between healthy human individuals. The repertoire was sequenced with immunoSEQ multiplex PCR; TCRdb's copy has only in-frame clones and lacks some. There are roughly 850,000 clones in the sample; approximately 96% occur only once, and approximately 0.2% lies in the top ten. CD45RO-negative, CCR7-selected cells formed the naive CD8 fraction, which excluded terminally differentiated effector memory CD45RA+ cells. The material sequenced was naive CD8+ T cells sorted from blood. Source of these receptors: a man aged 30-40 years in good health.

The chain combines TRBV27 with TRBJ2-7; 11 positions match TRBD1. Germline CDR1 reads MNHEY; CDR2 reads SMNVEV (reference sequence). CDR3 size: 13 residues. After removal of 4 bases from V and 7 bases from J, the junction contained 3 bases not matched to a gene. The CDR3 loop is CASSYGTGGEQYF. The CDR3 nucleotides are TGTGCCAGCAGTTACGGGACAGGGGGTGAGCAGTACTTC.

CDR3 amino acids: CASSLRASGPYEQYF. As DNA, the CDR3 is TGTGCCAGCAGCTTGAGGGCTAGCGGCCCCTACGAGCAGTACTTC. This rearrangement joins TRBV13 to TRBJ2-7; 7 bases map to TRBD2. The CDR3 covers 15 residues. CDR1 is PRHDT, CDR2 FYEKMQ, per germline (reference sequence). With V trimmed by 3 bases and J by 2 bases, 7 bases remained unmatched.

The chain has TRBV4-1 and TRBJ2-7, with unresolved D. CDR3 length: 15 residues. With 1 base removed from V and 1 base from J, the gap between germline ends came to 11 bases. Germline CDR1 and CDR2: MGHRA and YSYEKL. The CDR3 region has the DNA TGCGCCAGCAGCCAAGCCCGGAGTACATCCTACGAGCAGTACTTC. Encoded protein: CASSQARSTSYEQYF.

The chain carries TRBV27 and TRBJ2-7, with a weak D call TRBD1 (6 bases). CDR1 and CDR2 (germline): MNHEY, SMNVEV (reference sequence). Trimming stripped 4 bases from V and 4 bases from J, with 14 bases between. The CDR3 sequence is 14 residues long. The CDR3 DNA reads as TGTGCCAGCAGTTCATACAGGGCCCTATACGAGCAGTACTTC. Its protein is CASSSYRALYEQYF.

This clone showed up just once. The chain has TRBV28 and TRBJ2-6; D remains ambiguous. V lost 3 bases and J lost 4, with 13 bases in between. There are 16 residues in the CDR3. CDR1 and CDR2 from the germline V gene are MDHEN and SYDVKM. The CDR3 region has the DNA TGTGCCAGCAGTTTGTCGCTCGGGCTGGGGGCCAACGTCCTGACTTTC. Protein product: CASSLSLGLGANVLTF.

The V and J genes are TRBV11-2 and TRBJ1-2; D is unclear. Trimming cost V 1 base and J 5 bases, with 14 bases left between them. Germline assignment: CDR1 SGHAT and CDR2 FQNNGV. CDR3 length equals 15 residues. CDR3 protein: CASSLVGSRGYGYTF. In DNA, the CDR3 is TGTGCCAGCAGCTTAGTAGGGAGCCGGGGTTATGGCTACACCTTC.

This chain links TRBV7-9 with TRBJ1-2; TRBD1 matches 7 bases. The V and J ends lost 5 bases and 5 bases, in that order; junction bases with no gene match: 11. CDR3 length equals 15 residues. The V gene's germline CDR1 is SEHNR and CDR2 FQNEAQ (reference sequence). CDR3 residues: CASSHSAGTVYGYTF. The CDR3, as DNA: TGTGCCAGCAGCCACTCCGCCGGGACAGTATATGGCTACACCTTC.

The chain recombines TRBV9 with TRBJ1-2; D ambiguous. V lost 4 bases and J lost 0, with 16 bases in between. CDR1 SGDLS and CDR2 YYNGEE come from the germline V gene. This CDR3 is built from 16 residues. The DNA for the CDR3 is TGTGCCAGCAGCCCCCTGTTGGTCACTACTAACTATGGCTACACCTTC. Translation: CASSPLLVTTNYGYTF.

Only one count was recorded for this clone. Within the sample, other DNA sequences also encode this same CDR3. This chain uses TRBV7-8 with TRBJ2-7; no reliable D call. The CDR3 has 13 amino acids. Trimming left V 1 base short and J 2 bases short, with 6 bases between. The germline CDR1 and CDR2 sequences are SGHVS and FQNEAQ. CDR3: CASSLEVTYEQYF. DNA of the CDR3: TGTGCCAGCAGCTTAGAAGTTACCTACGAGCAGTACTTC.

V usage is TRBV7-9 and J usage is TRBJ1-1; 7 bases fit TRBD1. The V gene's germline CDR1 is SEHNR and CDR2 FQNEAQ (reference sequence). The CDR3 extends over 13 amino acids. Trimming cost V 4 bases and J 5 bases; bases outside gene matches: 4. The CDR3 region is CASSSTGLTEAFF. CDR3 DNA: TGTGCCAGCAGCTCGACAGGGTTGACTGAAGCTTTCTTT.

CDR3 nucleotides: TGTGCCAGCAGCTTAGATGGACTAGCGGCAACAGATACGCAGTATTTT. Translation gives CASSLDGLAATDTQYF. The chain combines TRBV11-2 with TRBJ2-3; 10 bases agree with TRBD2. Germline loops: CDR1 SGHAT, CDR2 FQNNGV. The CDR3 has 16 amino acids. V lost 0 bases and J lost 3; bases outside the gene matches: 3.

V usage is TRBV11-2 and J usage is TRBJ2-7; D ambiguous. The CDR3 consists of 13 residues. The V end was cut by 2 bases, the J end by 2 bases, with 7 bases between. Per the germline V gene, CDR1 is SGHAT and CDR2 is FQNNGV. The CDR3 nucleotides read TGTGCCAGCAGCTTAATGGGGACCTACGAGCAGTACTTC. Translated, it gives CASSLMGTYEQYF. The full variable domain, in which reference TRBV11-2 and TRBJ2-7 provide the parts outside the CDR3, is EAGVAQSPRYKIIEKRQSVAFWCNPISGHATLYWYQQILGQGPKLLIQFQNNGVVDDSQLPKDRFSAERLKGVDSTLKIQPAKLEDSAVYLCASSLMGTYEQYFGPGTRLTVT.

The rearrangement joins TRBV9 to TRBJ2-4; 7 nucleotides agree with TRBD2. Per germline, CDR1 SGDLS and CDR2 YYNGEE. The trim removed 3 bases at V and 9 bases at J, leaving 15 bases unmatched. This CDR3 spans 16 amino acids. The CDR3 DNA sequence: TGTGCCAGCAGCGAGGCCGGCGGGGGTCCCTACAGCATTCAGTACTTC. Translating it yields CASSEAGGGPYSIQYF.

This chain uses TRBV27 with TRBJ2-2, with D possibly being TRBD1 or TRBD2 (5 bases each). The CDR3 runs 12 residues. Trimming removed 7 bases from V and 6 bases from J, with 9 bases in between. Germline assignment: CDR1 MNHEY and CDR2 SMNVEV (reference sequence). The CDR3 region is CASKMGAGELFF. CDR3 in DNA: TGTGCCAGCAAAATGGGGGCCGGGGAGCTGTTTTTT.

The genes are TRBV14 and TRBJ2-3, with D perhaps matching TRBD2 (5 bases). The V end was cut by 3 bases, the J end by 2 bases, with 27 bases between. CDR1 is SGHDN and CDR2 is FVKESK in the germline V gene. CDR3 length equals 20 residues. This CDR3 is CASSHQELEFPTTATDTQYF. The CDR3, as DNA: TGTGCCAGCAGCCATCAGGAACTAGAATTCCCTACAACAGCCACAGATACGCAGTATTTT.

The chain joins TRBV5-4 to TRBJ2-3, with 11 bases aligning to TRBD1. This CDR3 contains 17 residues. Germline loops: CDR1 SGHNT, CDR2 YYREEE (reference sequence). The V gene end was trimmed by 0 bases and the J gene end by 3 bases; junction bases not matched to a gene: 6. DNA of the CDR3: TGTGCCAGCAGCTTGGGGGACAGGGGGTTGTATACAGATACGCAGTATTTT. Translating it yields CASSLGDRGLYTDTQYF.

The chain joins TRBV4-1 to TRBJ2-1; 8 bases are shared with TRBD2. Germline loops: CDR1 MGHRA, CDR2 YSYEKL. CDR3 size: 16 residues. V shed 7 bases and J 7 bases; nucleotides not matched to a gene: 15. The CDR3 spells CASTPRRAGVRNEQFF. In nucleotides, the CDR3 is TGCGCCAGCACCCCCCGCCGAGCGGGAGTTAGAAATGAGCAGTTCTTC.

The chain uses TRBV19 and TRBJ2-1; D is possibly TRBD2 (6 bases). Germline CDR1 is LNHDA and CDR2 is SQIVND (reference sequence). The CDR3 is 12 amino acids. With 4 bases removed from V and 11 bases from J, the gap between germline ends came to 12 bases. CDR3 amino acids: CASSTGLNQQFF. In DNA form, the CDR3 reads TGTGCCAGTAGTACGGGACTGAATCAGCAGTTCTTC.

V gene TRBV4-3 combines with J gene TRBJ2-1, with TRBD1 as a possible D gene (5 bases). V lost 4 bases and J 6 bases, leaving 10 bases between the germline ends. Germline V lookup: CDR1 LGHNA, CDR2 YSLEER. The CDR3 runs 13 residues. CDR3 coding DNA: TGCGCCAGCAGCCTCGGAAGGGGCAATGAGCAGTTCTTC. Amino acid sequence: CASSLGRGNEQFF.

The chain combines TRBV7-2 with TRBJ2-1; D tentatively reads TRBD1 or TRBD2 (6 bases each). Trimming cost V 1 base and J 5 bases, with 18 bases left between them. Germline lookup yields CDR1 SGHTA and CDR2 FQGNSA. The CDR3 totals 17 residues. CDR3 amino acids: CASSLVAVGASDNEQFF. The CDR3 coding sequence is TGTGCCAGCAGCTTAGTAGCGGTGGGGGCTTCCGACAATGAGCAGTTCTTC.

The chain links TRBV28 to TRBJ2-1, with 9 nucleotides matching TRBD1. Trimming removed 7 bases from V and 4 bases from J; junction bases left unmatched: 8. CDR3 length: 15 amino acids. In germline, CDR1 is MDHEN, CDR2 SYDVKM. The DNA of the CDR3 is TGTGCCAGCACCCGAGGGGACAGGGAGTACAATGAGCAGTTCTTC. This translates into CASTRGDREYNEQFF.

V is TRBV7-6 and J is TRBJ2-3, with 7 nucleotides matching TRBD2. This CDR3 has 13 amino acids. In germline, CDR1 is SGHVS, CDR2 FNYEAQ. V was pared by 3 bases and J by 4 bases, with 1 base of the junction left unmatched. The DNA for the CDR3 is TGTGCCAGCAGCTTTGGGGGGGCAGATACGCAGTATTTT. This sequence encodes CASSFGGADTQYF.